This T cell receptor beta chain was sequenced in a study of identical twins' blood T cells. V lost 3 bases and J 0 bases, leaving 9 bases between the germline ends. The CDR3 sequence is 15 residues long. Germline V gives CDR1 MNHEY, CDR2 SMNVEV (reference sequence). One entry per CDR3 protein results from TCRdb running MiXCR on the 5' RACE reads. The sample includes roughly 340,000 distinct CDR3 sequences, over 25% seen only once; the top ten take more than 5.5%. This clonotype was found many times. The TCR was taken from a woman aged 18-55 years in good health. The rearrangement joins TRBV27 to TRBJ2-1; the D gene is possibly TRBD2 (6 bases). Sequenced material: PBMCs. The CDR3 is CASSLVGSSYNEQFF. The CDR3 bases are TGTGCCAGCAGTTTGGTCGGGAGCTCCTACAATGAGCAGTTCTTC.